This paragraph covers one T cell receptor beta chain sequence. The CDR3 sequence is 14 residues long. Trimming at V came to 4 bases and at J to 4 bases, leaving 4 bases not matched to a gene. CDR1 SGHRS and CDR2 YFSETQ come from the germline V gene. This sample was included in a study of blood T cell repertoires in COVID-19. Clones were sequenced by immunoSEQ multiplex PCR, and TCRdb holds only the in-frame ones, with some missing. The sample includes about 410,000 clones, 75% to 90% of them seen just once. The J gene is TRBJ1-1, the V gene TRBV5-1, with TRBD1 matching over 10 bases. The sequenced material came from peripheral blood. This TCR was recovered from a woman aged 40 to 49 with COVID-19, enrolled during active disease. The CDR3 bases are TGCGCCAGCAGCCCCGGGACAGGGGCCACTGAAGCTTTCTTT. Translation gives CASSPGTGATEAFF.